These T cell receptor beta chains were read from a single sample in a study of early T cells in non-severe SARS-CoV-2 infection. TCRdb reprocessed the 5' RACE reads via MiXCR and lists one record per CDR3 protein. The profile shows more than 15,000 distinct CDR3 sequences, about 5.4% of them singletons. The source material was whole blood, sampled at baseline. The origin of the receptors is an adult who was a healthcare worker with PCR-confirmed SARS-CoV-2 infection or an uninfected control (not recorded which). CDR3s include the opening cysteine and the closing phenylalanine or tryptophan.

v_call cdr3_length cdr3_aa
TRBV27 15 CASSLGPPSYNEQFF
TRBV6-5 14 CASRETGSVGEVFF
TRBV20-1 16 CSARDLRHTYQETQYF
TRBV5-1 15 CASSLVEGMNTEAFF
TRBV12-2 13 CASRRPGTGLAFF
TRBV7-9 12 CASSSSGTEAFF
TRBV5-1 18 CASSSTRYNDLNQETQYF
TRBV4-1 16 CASSQVGRDRVYGYTF
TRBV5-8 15 CASSRIFRDPFEAFF
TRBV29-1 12 CSVDVGTPEAFF
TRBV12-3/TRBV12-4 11 CASSFAYGYTF
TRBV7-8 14 CASSLATGGYEQYF
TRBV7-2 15 CASSLQVISYNEQFF
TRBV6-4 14 CASSDSGDNSPLHF